One sample yielded the 8 T cell receptor beta chains listed below, sequenced in a study of tumor and adjacent non-tumor tissue in lung cancer (dated by TCRdb to the late 2010s). Libraries were prepared through multiplex PCR. For sequencing, an Illumina HiSeq 2500 was employed. TCRbeta libraries were built by three rounds of nested PCR using primers (Table S4), following protocols modified from ARM-PCR. TCRdb reanalyzed the raw reads on its own, using fastp at Q25 for trimming and MiXCR for clone calling, and kept in-frame beta chains. All rows with the same CDR3 protein become a single entry with the most common DNA and genes. A total of some 99,000 distinct CDR3 sequences appear in this sample, roughly 74% of them only once. 37% of the sample rests with the top ten. RNA was isolated from bulk, unsorted tissue, and RNA quality was assessed with a NanoDrop ND-1000 and an Agilent 2100. The sequencing input was lung tumor tissue. These receptors were obtained from a woman aged 55 to 70 with non-small cell lung cancer.

In this sample, this clonotype turned up a few times. Its ends do not fully match the called genes, so a read error is possible. The chain is built from TRBV12-3 or TRBV12-4 and TRBJ2-2, with D perhaps TRBD2 (6 bases). The CDR3 spans 15 residues. CDR3 DNA: TGTGCCAGCAGGGGCGCGGGGCCAAACACCGGGGAGCTGTTCTTT. Its protein is CASRGAGPNTGELFF.

The chain links TRBV6-2 or TRBV6-3 to TRBJ2-1; no clear D gene. Germline V CDR1 and CDR2: MNHEY, SVGEGT. Between the trimmed V and J ends, which lost 6 bases and 6 bases, there was a span of 6 bases. The CDR3 spans 11 residues. CDR3 loop: CASSPANEQFF. The CDR3 nucleotides read TGTGCCAGCAGCCCTGCCAATGAGCAGTTCTTC.

In its sample, this clonotype was seen once. The rearrangement uses TRBV5-1 and TRBJ2-1; 7 bases are shared with TRBD2. Germline V lookup: CDR1 SGHRS, CDR2 YFSETQ. The V segment lost 1 base and the J segment 4 bases; nucleotides outside the gene matches: 5. The CDR3 has 15 amino acids. CDR3 in DNA: TGCGCCAGCAGCTTGAGGACTAGTGCTTACAATGAGCAGTTCTTC. It is translated as CASSLRTSAYNEQFF.

A single count supports this clonotype. The chain joins TRBV4-3 to TRBJ1-2, with TRBD1 as a possible D gene (5 bases). The V gene lost 0 bases and the J gene lost 6 bases, with 11 bases spanning the gap. In germline, CDR1 is LGHNA, CDR2 YSLEER. CDR3 length: 14 amino acids. The CDR3, as DNA: TGCGCCAGCAGCCAAGATATGGGACTTGATGGCTACACCTTC. This encodes CASSQDMGLDGYTF.

In regard to this clonotype: A single base separates this from a much larger clone, so it may be a read error. The chain combines TRBV12-3 or TRBV12-4 with TRBJ1-1; the match to TRBD1 covers 8 bases. The CDR3 totals 14 residues. This CDR3 reads CASSSRGRETETFF. As DNA, the CDR3 is TGTGCCAGCAGTTCCAGGGGGCGAGAAACTGAAACTTTCTTT.

As regards this clonotype: No conserved phenylalanine or tryptophan is present at the end of the CDR3, so a read error is the likely explanation. The CDR3 region is CASSLGTGAHNEQFL. CDR3 DNA: TGTGCCAGTAGCTTAGGGACAGGGGCCCATAATGAGCAGTTCTTA. The chain links TRBV11-2 to TRBJ2-1, with 10 bases fitting TRBD1. The CDR3 loop spans 15 amino acids. Germline V gives CDR1 SGHAT, CDR2 FQNNGV.

Points on this clonotype: Relative to the germline gene, one junction end is altered; a read error may explain this. The rearrangement links TRBV4-2 to TRBJ2-7; a possible D gene is TRBD2 (5 bases). The CDR3 has 13 residues. CDR1 and CDR2 (germline): LGHNA, YNFKEQ. The CDR3 DNA reads TGTGCCAGTAGCCAAACTCGGGATTACGAGCAGTACTTC. It is translated as CASSQTRDYEQYF.

Note on this clonotype: Mismatch with germline at one junction end may stem from a read error. The genes are TRBV11-1 and TRBJ1-2; D not certain. This CDR3 comprises 14 residues. Germline CDR1 and CDR2: SGHAT and FQDESV (reference sequence). The CDR3 here is CACSSEGQLYGYAF. CDR3 bases: TGTGCCTGCAGCTCAGAGGGCCAGCTCTATGGGTACGCCTTC.